The text below deals with one T cell receptor (beta chain). Its antigen remains unidentified. The sample is drawn from a study of Ad26.COV2.S vaccination and SARS-CoV-2 variants. Sequencing used immunoSEQ multiplex PCR; TCRdb keeps in-frame clones, though not all of them. This sample yields 200,000 to 300,000 clones, of which roughly 90% are seen a single time; about 10% belongs to the top ten. The CDR3 sequence is 15 residues long. The germline V gene encodes CDR1 KGHSH and CDR2 LQKENI. The V gene lost 0 bases and the J gene lost 8 bases, with 13 bases spanning the gap. General observations from the study: Recipients given vaccine exceeded placebo recipients in spike-specific TCR breadth. The authors reported substantial breadth in spike-specific CD8+ and CD4+ T cell responses after vaccination.

Treatment of the sample: about 20 received Ad26.COV2.S at low or high dose, single or two shots; roughly five received placebo; per-sample allocation not given. Day 63 following the first vaccine or placebo injection was when the samples were taken. This TCR was recovered from a person between 18 and 59 years old who received the Ad26.COV2.S COVID-19 vaccine or a placebo. V gene TRBV18 combines with J gene TRBJ1-4; D not resolved. Sequenced material: peripheral blood, taken in a trial of Ad26.COV2.S vaccine versus placebo. CDR3 amino acids: CASSPPTGIREKLFF. CDR3 bases: TGTGCCAGCTCACCACCAACCGGGATACGCGAAAAACTGTTTTTT.